The entry that follows covers one TCR beta chain sequence. Its antigen remains unknown. As to treatment: roughly 11-day PBMC culture with coronavirus spike peptide pools or control peptides (ViraFEST assay). The sample is drawn from a study of vaccination and CD4 T cells after COVID-19. About the study: Convalescents were six males and four females, two of them Hispanic. As a positive control, some control cultures were given a CEFX pool, while others were given an HIV-1 Nef pool or no peptide.

With the Oncomine TCR Beta short-read assay, DNA from cultured CD4+ T cells was sequenced. One entry per CDR3 protein, called by TCRdb with MiXCR from the PCR reads. The sample contains 15,000 or so distinct CDR3 sequences, about 50% of which appear only once. The CDR3 runs to 14 residues. The junction had 2 bases not matched to a gene; V was cut back by 3 bases and J by 6 bases. CDR1 is DFQATT, CDR2 SNEGSKA, per germline (reference sequence). The source is a human donor who had recovered from COVID-19. The sequenced material came from CD4+ T cells from blood, cultured in vitro. This chain links TRBV20-1 with TRBJ2-2; 12 nucleotides align to TRBD1. CDR3 sequence (DNA): TGCAGTGCTAGGGGACAGGGGGCGGCCGGGGAGCTGTTTTTT. Residues: CSARGQGAAGELFF.